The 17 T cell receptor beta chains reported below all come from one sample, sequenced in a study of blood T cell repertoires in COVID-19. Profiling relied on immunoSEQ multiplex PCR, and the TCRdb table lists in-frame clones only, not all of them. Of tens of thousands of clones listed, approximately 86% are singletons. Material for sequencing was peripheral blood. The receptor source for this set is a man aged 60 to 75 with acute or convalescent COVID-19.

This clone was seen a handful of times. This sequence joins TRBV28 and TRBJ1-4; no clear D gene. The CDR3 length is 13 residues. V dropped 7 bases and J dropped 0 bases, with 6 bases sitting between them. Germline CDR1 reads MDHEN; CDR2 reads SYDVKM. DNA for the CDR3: TGTGCCAGCACCGTTGCAACTAATGAAAAACTGTTTTTT. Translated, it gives CASTVATNEKLFF.

This chain's CDR3 is CASSSVTGGEQYF. In DNA form, the CDR3 reads TGTGCCAGCAGCTCAGTGACTGGCGGCGAGCAGTACTTC. V and J are TRBV7-3 and TRBJ2-7; D gene unclear. This CDR3 has 13 residues. Germline V gene data show CDR1 as SGHTA and CDR2 as FQGTGA. V was pared by 4 bases and J by 6 bases, with 13 bases between.

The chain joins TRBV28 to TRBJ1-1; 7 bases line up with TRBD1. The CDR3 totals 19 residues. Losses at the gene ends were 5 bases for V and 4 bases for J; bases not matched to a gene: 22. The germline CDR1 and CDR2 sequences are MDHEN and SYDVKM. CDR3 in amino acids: CASSTVGPTHRGLGTEAFF. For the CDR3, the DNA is TGTGCCAGCAGTACCGTCGGACCCACCCACAGGGGTTTGGGCACTGAAGCTTTCTTT.

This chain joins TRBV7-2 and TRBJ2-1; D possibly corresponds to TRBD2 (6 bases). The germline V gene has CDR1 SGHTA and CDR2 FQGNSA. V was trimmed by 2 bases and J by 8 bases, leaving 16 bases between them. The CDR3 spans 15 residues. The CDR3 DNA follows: TGTGCCAGCAGCTTATCTCCGGGGGTGTCTGATGAGCAGTTCTTC. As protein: CASSLSPGVSDEQFF.

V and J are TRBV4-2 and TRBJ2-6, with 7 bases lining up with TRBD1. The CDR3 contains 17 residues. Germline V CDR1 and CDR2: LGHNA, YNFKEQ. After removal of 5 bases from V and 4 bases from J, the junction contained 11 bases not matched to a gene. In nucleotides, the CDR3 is TGTGCCAGCAGCGACACAGGGGCCGCCTCCGGGGCCAACGTCCTGACTTTC. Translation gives CASSDTGAASGANVLTF.

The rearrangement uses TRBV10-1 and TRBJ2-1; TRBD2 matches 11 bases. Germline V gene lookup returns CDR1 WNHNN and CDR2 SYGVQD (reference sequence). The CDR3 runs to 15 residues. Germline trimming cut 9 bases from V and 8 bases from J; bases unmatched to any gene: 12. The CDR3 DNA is TGCGCCAGAAGGACTAGCGGGTTACCTTTCGATGAGCAGTTCTTC. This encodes CARRTSGLPFDEQFF.

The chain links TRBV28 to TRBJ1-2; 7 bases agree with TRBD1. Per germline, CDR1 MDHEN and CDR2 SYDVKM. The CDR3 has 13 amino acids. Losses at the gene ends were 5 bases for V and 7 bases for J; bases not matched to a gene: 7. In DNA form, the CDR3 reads TGTGCCAGCAGTCTAAGGGGGCGGAGTGGCTACACCTTC. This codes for CASSLRGRSGYTF.

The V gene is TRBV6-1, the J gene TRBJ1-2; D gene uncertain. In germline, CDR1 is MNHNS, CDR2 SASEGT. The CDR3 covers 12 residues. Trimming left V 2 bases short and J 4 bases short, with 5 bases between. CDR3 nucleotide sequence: TGTGCCAGCAGTGAATACAGCTATGGCTACACCTTC. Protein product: CASSEYSYGYTF.

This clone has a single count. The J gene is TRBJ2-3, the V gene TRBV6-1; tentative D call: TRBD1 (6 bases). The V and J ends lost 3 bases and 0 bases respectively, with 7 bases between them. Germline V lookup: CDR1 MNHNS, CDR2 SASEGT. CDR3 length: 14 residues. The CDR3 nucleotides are TGTGCCAGCAGTGAGGACAGAAGCACAGATACGCAGTATTTT. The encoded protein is CASSEDRSTDTQYF.

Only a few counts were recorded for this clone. The CDR3 nucleotides are TGTGCCATCAGTGATTGGGCAGGGGGCCACTCCTATAATTCACCCCTCCACTTT. Translated: CAISDWAGGHSYNSPLHF. The genes are TRBV10-3 and TRBJ1-6; 8 positions agree with TRBD1. The junction had 7 bases not matched to a gene; V was cut back by 3 bases and J by 0 bases. CDR1 and CDR2 (germline): ENHRY, SYGVKD. The CDR3 runs 18 residues.

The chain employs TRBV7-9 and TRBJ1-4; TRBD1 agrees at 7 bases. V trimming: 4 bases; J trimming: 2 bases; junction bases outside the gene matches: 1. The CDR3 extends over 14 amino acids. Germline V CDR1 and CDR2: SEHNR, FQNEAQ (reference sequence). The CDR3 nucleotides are TGTGCCAGCAGCTCCAGGGGGACTAATGAAAAACTGTTTTTT. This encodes CASSSRGTNEKLFF.

Here the CDR3 reads CASSPGTSGGVTDTQYF. In DNA, the CDR3 is TGTGCCAGCAGTCCCGGGACTAGCGGGGGGGTTACAGATACGCAGTATTTT. The V and J genes are TRBV28 and TRBJ2-3, with 16 bases matching TRBD2. CDR1 and CDR2 (germline): MDHEN, SYDVKM. This CDR3 has 17 amino acids. Unmatched junction bases numbered 5, after V lost 5 bases and J lost 3 bases. Looking up the rest from reference TRBV28 and TRBJ2-3 gives the full variable domain: DVKVTQSSRYLVKRTGEKVFLECVQDMDHENMFWYRQDPGLGLRLIYFSYDVKMKEKGDIPEGYSVSREKKERFSLILESASTNQTSMYLCASSPGTSGGVTDTQYFGPGTRLTVL.

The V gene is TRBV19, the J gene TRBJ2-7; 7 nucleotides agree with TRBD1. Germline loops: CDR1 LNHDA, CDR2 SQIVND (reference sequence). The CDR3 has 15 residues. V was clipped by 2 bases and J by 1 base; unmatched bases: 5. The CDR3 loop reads CASSITAGGSYEQYF. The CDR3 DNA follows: TGTGCCAGTAGTATAACGGCAGGGGGATCCTACGAGCAGTACTTC.

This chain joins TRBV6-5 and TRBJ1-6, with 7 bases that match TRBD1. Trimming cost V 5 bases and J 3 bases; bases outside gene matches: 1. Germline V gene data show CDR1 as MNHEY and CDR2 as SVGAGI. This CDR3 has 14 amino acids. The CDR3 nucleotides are TGTGCCAGCAGTCGGGACAGCTATAATTCACCCCTCCACTTT. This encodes CASSRDSYNSPLHF.

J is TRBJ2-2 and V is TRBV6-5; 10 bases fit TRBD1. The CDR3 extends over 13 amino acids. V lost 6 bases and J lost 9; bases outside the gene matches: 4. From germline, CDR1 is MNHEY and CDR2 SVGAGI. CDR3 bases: TGTGCCAGCAGGGGACAGGGGTCATGGGAGCTGTTTTTT. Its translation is CASRGQGSWELFF.

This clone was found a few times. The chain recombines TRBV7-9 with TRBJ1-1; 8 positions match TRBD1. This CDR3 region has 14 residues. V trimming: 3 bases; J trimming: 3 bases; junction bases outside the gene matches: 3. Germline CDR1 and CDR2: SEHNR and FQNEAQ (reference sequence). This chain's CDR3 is CASSFQGAYTEAFF. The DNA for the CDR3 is TGTGCCAGCAGCTTTCAGGGGGCGTACACTGAAGCTTTCTTT. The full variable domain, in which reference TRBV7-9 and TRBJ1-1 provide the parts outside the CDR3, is DTGVSQNPRHKITKRGQNVTFRCDPISEHNRLYWYRQTLGQGPEFLTYFQNEAQLEKSRLLSDRFSAERPKGSFSTLEIQRTEQGDSAMYLCASSFQGAYTEAFFGQGTRLTVV.

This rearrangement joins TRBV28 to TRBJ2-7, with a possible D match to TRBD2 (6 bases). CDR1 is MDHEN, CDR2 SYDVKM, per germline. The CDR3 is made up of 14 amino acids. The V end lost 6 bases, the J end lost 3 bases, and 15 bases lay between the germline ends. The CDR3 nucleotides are TGTGCCAGCAGATCGACTCGGACTATCTACGAGCAGTACTTC. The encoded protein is CASRSTRTIYEQYF.